This T cell receptor beta chain was retrieved from a study of T cell changes during pregnancy in multiple sclerosis. Data came from immunoSEQ multiplex PCR; TCRdb stores just in-frame clones and leaves some out. This sample has tens of thousands of clones; approximately 86% occur once, and the top ten carry around a sixth. The trim removed 8 bases at V and 3 bases at J, leaving 8 bases unmatched. Germline V gene lookup returns CDR1 MNHEY and CDR2 SMNVEV (reference sequence). The length of the CDR3 is 16 residues. This specimen was CD8+ T cells from peripheral blood mononuclear cells, taken in the first trimester of pregnancy. The gene calls are TRBV27 and TRBJ2-2; 11 bases fit TRBD2. The clonotype originates from a female donor in good health, enrolled as a control in a pregnancy study. CDR3 sequence (DNA): TGTGCCAGCCTCTCAAGACTAGCGGGGTACACCGGGGAGCTGTTTTTT. It encodes CASLSRLAGYTGELFF.